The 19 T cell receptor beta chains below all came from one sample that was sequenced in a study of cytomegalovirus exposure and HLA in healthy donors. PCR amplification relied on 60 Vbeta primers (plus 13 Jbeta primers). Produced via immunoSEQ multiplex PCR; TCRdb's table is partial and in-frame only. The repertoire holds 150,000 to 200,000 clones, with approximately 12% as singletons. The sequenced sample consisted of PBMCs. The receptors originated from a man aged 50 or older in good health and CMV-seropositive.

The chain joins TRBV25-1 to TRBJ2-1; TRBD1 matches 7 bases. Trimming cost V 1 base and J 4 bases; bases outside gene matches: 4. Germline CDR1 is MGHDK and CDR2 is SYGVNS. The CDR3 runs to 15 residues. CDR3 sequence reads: CASSESGGMYNEQFF. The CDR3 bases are TGTGCCAGCAGTGAATCAGGGGGTATGTACAATGAGCAGTTCTTC.

Here the CDR3 reads CSVESGAAALETQYF. Written as DNA, the CDR3 is TGCAGCGTTGAATCAGGGGCCGCGGCCCTGGAGACCCAGTACTTC. This sequence joins TRBV29-1 and TRBJ2-5; D may be TRBD1 (6 bases). V was trimmed by 2 bases and J by 5 bases, leaving 18 bases between them. Germline V gene data show CDR1 as SQVTM and CDR2 as ANQGSEA. This CDR3 is built from 15 residues.

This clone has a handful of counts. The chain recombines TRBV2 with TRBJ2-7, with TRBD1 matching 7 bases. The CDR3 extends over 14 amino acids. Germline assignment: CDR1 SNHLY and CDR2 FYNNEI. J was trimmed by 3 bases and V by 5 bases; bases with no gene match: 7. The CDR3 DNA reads TGTGCCAGCAGTAAAGGGGGCACAGGCTACGAGCAGTACTTC. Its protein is CASSKGGTGYEQYF.

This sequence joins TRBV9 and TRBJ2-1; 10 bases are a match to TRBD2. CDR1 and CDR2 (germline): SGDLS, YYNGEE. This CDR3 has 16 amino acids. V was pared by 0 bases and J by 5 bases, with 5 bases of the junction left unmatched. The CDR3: CASSVATSGRDNEQFF. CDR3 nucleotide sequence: TGTGCCAGCAGCGTAGCGACTAGCGGGCGAGACAATGAGCAGTTCTTC.

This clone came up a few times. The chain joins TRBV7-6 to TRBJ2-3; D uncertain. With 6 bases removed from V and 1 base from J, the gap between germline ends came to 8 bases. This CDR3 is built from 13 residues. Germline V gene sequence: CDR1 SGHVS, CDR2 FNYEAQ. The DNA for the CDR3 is TGTGCCAGCAGTCCCCCTGGCACAGATACGCAGTATTTT. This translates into CASSPPGTDTQYF.

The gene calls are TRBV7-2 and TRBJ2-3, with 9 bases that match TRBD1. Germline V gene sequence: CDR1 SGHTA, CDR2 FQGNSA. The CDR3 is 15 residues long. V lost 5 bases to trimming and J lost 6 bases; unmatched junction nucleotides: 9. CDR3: CASSPRTGAVDTQYF. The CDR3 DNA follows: TGTGCCAGCAGCCCACGGACAGGGGCTGTGGATACGCAGTATTTT.

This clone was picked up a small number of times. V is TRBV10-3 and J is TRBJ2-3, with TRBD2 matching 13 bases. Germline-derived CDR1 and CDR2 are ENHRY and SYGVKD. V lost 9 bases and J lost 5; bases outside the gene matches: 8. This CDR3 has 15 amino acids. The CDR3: CAIAGTSGVGDTQYF. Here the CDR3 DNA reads TGTGCCATAGCCGGGACTAGCGGGGTGGGAGATACGCAGTATTTT.

CDR3 sequence: CASSASGLSYEQYF. DNA for the CDR3: TGTGCCAGCAGCGCCTCAGGACTCTCCTACGAGCAGTACTTC. V usage is TRBV6-5 and J usage is TRBJ2-7; D is possibly TRBD2 (5 bases). The CDR3 has 14 amino acids. V was cut by 6 bases and J by 0 bases, with 12 bases left in between. Germline values: CDR1 MNHEY, CDR2 SVGAGI.

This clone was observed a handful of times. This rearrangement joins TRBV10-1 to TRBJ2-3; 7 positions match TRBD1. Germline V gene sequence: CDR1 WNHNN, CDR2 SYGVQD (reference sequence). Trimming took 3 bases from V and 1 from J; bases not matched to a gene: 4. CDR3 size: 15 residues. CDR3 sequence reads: CASSDGQVRTDTQYF. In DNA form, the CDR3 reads TGCGCCAGCAGTGACGGACAGGTTCGCACAGATACGCAGTATTTT.

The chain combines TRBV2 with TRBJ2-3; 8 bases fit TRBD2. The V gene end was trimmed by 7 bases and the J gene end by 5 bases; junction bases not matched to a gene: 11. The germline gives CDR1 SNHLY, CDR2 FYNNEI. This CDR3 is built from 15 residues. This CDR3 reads CASNPAGGQGDTQYF. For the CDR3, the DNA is TGTGCCAGCAACCCCGCGGGGGGCCAGGGAGATACGCAGTATTTT. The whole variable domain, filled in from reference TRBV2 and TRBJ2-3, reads EPEVTQTPSHQVTQMGQEVILRCVPISNHLYFYWYRQILGQKVEFLVSFYNNEISEKSEIFDDQFSVERPDGSNFTLKIRSTKLEDSAMYFCASNPAGGQGDTQYFGPGTRLTVL.

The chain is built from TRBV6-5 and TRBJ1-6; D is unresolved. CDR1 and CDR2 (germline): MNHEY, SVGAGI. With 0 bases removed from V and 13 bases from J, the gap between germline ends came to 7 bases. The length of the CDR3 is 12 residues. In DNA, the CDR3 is TGTGCCAGCAGTTACTCGACGGGGCCCCTCCACTTT. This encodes CASSYSTGPLHF.

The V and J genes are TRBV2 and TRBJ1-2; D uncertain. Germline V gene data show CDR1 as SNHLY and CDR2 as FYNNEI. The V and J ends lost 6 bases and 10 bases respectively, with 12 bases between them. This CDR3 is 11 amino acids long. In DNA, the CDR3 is TGTGCCAGCAGCCCTATCCAGGACTACACCTTC. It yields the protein CASSPIQDYTF. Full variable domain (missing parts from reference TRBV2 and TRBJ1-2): EPEVTQTPSHQVTQMGQEVILRCVPISNHLYFYWYRQILGQKVEFLVSFYNNEISEKSEIFDDQFSVERPDGSNFTLKIRSTKLEDSAMYFCASSPIQDYTFGSGTRLTVV.

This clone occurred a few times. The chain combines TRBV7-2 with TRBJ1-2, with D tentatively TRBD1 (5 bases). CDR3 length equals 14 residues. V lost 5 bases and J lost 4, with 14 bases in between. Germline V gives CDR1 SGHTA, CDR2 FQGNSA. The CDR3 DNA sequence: TGTGCCAGCAGCCCCCTACAGGTCTCCTATGGCTACACCTTC. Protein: CASSPLQVSYGYTF.

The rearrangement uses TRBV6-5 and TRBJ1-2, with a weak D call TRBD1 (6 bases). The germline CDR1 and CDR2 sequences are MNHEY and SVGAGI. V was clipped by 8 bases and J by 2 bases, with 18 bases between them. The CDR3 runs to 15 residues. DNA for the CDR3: TGTGCCAGCCTACCGTACCGGGACACCAACTATGGCTACACCTTC. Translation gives CASLPYRDTNYGYTF.

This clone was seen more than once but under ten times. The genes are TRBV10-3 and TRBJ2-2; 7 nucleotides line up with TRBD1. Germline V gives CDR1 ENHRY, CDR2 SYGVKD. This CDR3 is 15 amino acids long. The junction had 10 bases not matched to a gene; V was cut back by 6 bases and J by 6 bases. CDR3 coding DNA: TGTGCCATCAGCCCACAGGGGTCGGTGTCCGGGGAGCTGTTTTTT. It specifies CAISPQGSVSGELFF.

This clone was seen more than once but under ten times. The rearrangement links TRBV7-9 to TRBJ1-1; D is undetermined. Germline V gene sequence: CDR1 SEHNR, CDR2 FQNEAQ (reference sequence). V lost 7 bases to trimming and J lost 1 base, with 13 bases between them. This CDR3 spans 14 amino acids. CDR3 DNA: TGTGCCAGCACCCAGGAGGACGGGAACACTGAAGCTTTCTTT. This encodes CASTQEDGNTEAFF.

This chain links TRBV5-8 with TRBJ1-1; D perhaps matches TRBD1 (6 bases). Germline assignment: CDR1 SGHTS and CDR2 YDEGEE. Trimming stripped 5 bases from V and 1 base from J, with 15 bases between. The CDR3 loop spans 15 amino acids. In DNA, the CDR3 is TGTGCCAGCAGGACCGGCCTCAGGGGGAACACTGAAGCTTTCTTT. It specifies CASRTGLRGNTEAFF.

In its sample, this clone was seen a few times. The CDR3 sequence: CSRTGDTEAFF. CDR3 nucleotide sequence: TGCAGTCGGACAGGGGACACTGAAGCTTTCTTT. J is TRBJ1-1 and V is TRBV20-1; 9 nucleotides match TRBD1. V lost 8 bases and J lost 3; bases outside the gene matches: 1. Germline CDR1 and CDR2: DFQATT and SNEGSKA (reference sequence). The length of the CDR3 is 11 residues.

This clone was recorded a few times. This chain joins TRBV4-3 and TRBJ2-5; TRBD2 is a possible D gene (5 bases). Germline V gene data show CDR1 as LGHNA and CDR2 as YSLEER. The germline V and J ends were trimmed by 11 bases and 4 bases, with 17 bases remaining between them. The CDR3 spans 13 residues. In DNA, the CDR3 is TGCGCCCGCCAGCCGAGGGTAACAGAGACCCAGTACTTC. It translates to CARQPRVTETQYF.